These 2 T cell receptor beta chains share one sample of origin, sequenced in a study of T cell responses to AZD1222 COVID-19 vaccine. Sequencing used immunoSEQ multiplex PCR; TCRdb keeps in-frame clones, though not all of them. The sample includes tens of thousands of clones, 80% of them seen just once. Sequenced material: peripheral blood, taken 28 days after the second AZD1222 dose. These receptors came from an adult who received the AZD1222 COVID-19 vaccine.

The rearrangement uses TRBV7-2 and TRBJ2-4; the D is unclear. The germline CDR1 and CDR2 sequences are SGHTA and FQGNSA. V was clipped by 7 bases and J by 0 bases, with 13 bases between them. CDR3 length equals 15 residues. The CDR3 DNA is TGTGCCAGCAATCACGCCGGTATAGCCAAAAACATTCAGTACTTC. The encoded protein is CASNHAGIAKNIQYF.

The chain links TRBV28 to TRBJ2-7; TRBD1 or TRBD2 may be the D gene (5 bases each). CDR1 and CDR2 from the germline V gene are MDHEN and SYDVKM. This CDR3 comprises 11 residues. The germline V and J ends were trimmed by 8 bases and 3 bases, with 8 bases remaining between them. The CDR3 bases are TGTGCCAGCGGGGGAAGCTACGAGCAGTACTTC. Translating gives CASGGSYEQYF.